The source of this T cell receptor (beta chain) is a study of PD-L1 blockade in urothelial cancer. Background on the study: About 90% of the roughly 29 patients were males with bladder-origin urothelial cancer.

Every PCR got spiked synthetic TCR analog templates. Generated by immunoSEQ multiplex PCR, the TCRdb table keeps only in-frame clones and is missing some. The sample has under 150,000 clones; around 89% are singletons. Germline CDR1 SEHNR, CDR2 FQNEAQ (reference sequence). V lost 2 bases to trimming and J lost 6 bases, with 17 bases between them. The CDR3 is 15 residues long. Sample time point: peripheral blood 6 weeks after treatment start. The TCR comes from a man aged 60 to 75 with urothelial cancer. The V call is TRBV7-9, the J call TRBJ2-7, with a tentative D call TRBD1 (6 bases). The sample here was PBMCs, taken around atezolizumab (anti-PD-L1) treatment. The CDR3 sequence: CASSLTGQKGSEQYF. As DNA, the CDR3 is TGTGCCAGCAGCTTAACCGGACAGAAGGGCTCCGAGCAGTACTTC.